This TCR beta chain was captured in a study of shared clonotypes between healthy human individuals. About the research overall: For every donor, three CD4 naive, three CD4 memory, two CD8 naive and one CD8 memory plates were used.

Several immunoSEQ plates held equal portions of the genomic DNA taken from each subset. The table came from immunoSEQ multiplex PCR; TCRdb's copy has only in-frame clones and leaves some out. The sample has around 560,000 clones; 95% are singletons. CDR3 length: 15 residues. Germline values: CDR1 SGDLS, CDR2 YYNGEE. Cells designated naive CD8 were CD45RO-negative and were positively selected for CCR7, with terminally differentiated effector memory CD45RA+ cells excluded. Study results and caveats: For naive CD4 cells, 4% to 5% of clonotypes were shared across a handful of donors.

This clone was observed a single time. Its cognate antigen is unknown. The sequence was collected from a woman younger than 45 in good health. V gene TRBV9 combines with J gene TRBJ2-5, with 11 nucleotides matching TRBD2. Judging by the DNA end, TRBJ2-7 fits better; the J call may be wrong. The sample consisted of naive CD8+ T cells sorted from blood. The CDR3 sequence is CASSVEGTSGYEQYF. CDR3 sequence (DNA): TGTGCCAGCAGCGTAGAGGGGACTAGCGGCTACGAGCAGTACTTC.